This T cell receptor beta chain was identified during a study of blood T cell repertoires in COVID-19 (dated by TCRdb to 2018 to 2020). Concerning the study at large: Collaborator samples came from the United States, Italy and Spain and covered acute and convalescent phases of COVID-19. The material from the prospective study consisted of cDNA or gDNA derived from T cells, B-cell-depleted T cells, or PBMCs. A freely available public database, intended as a resource for researchers studying the immune response to SARS-CoV-2, is where the repertoires were released. Subjects who had been exposed to COVID-19, were actively infected with it, or had recovered from it provided the deeply sampled blood TCRbeta repertoires that made up the dataset. Where HLA class I and class II types were available, the types were taken from metadata supplied by the sample provider, not from assay-based typing. The samples were drawn from the first 160 participants of the ongoing ImmuneRACE study and from over a thousand subjects provided by 6 global collaborators. Nearly every sample came with metadata listing a de-identified subject ID, COVID-19 status, age in years and sex.

V and J lose 5 bases and 7 bases, and a span of 14 bases separates them. The CDR3 holds 14 amino acids from the cysteine to the phenylalanine. CDR3 DNA only is kept here, 42 bases in frame from base 1. Reading the germline V gene gives CDR1 SGHTA and CDR2 FQGTGA. The immunoSEQ Assay, a bias-controlled multiplex PCR, was used to amplify TCRbeta CDR3 regions from genomic DNA. The original methods were these. The number of nucleated cells in each sample was estimated by amplification of reference gene primers within the assay. Sequence reads were collapsed and filtered to measure the absolute abundance of every unique TCRbeta CDR3 rearrangement. For each sample, productive Simpson clonality was calculated as the square root of Simpson's diversity index over productive rearrangements. The source is immuneACCESS, and TCRdb retained only in-frame sequences with V and J called. Part of the clones is not carried over; for the studies checked, unresolved V genes explain less than half of this, and the remainder is unexplained. That table supplies the V and J calls and clone size; D and trimming were determined from the DNA. A total of around 77,000 clones appear in this sample, 75% to 90% of them only once. The top ten clonotypes cover just over 5% of the sample.

Results the study describes overall, beyond this receptor: How much clinical and demographic metadata was included differed by source and by participant, and the metadata was provided uncurated.

The collaborating institutions used their own protocols to collect whole blood in K2EDTA tubes. For TCRbeta analysis, collaborators shipped samples in one of three forms: frozen whole blood, isolated PBMCs, or DNA extracted from either of those sample types. Regarding this clone: Its target antigen remains unknown. Per-base qualities were not stored, and no clone one base away is much larger.

The chain employs TRBV7-3 and TRBJ2-2, with TRBD1 tentatively as D gene (5 bases match). The sample comprised peripheral blood. This TCR came from a man older than 75 with acute or convalescent COVID-19. The base sequence is TGTGCCAGCAGCCCCAACGCCAGGGACGGGGAGCTGTTTTTT. This codes for CASSPNARDGELFF.